This record covers a single TCR beta chain. The sample belongs to a study of CD8 T cells in Susac syndrome. About the study: Active disease was present in about 6 of the sequenced Susac syndrome patients, whereas roughly 8 of them were in remission.

CD8+ and CD4+ T cells from blood underwent TCR beta sequencing. RNA totalling about 0.5 to 1 ug underwent reverse transcription with random hexamers. TCRdb itself ran the immunoSEQ multiplex PCR reads through MiXCR, one entry per CDR3 protein. The data show 140,000 to 150,000 distinct CDR3 sequences, with under 97% seen just once and approximately 0.08% held by the top ten. The junction had 5 bases not matched to a gene; V was cut back by 1 base and J by 1 base. The germline V gene encodes CDR1 DFQATT and CDR2 SNEGSKA (reference sequence). The CDR3 is 16 amino acids. This sequence joins TRBV20-1 and TRBJ2-1; 9 bases agree with TRBD2. The sequenced sample was CD4+ T cells from PBMCs. The source is a human donor with Susac syndrome. As DNA, the CDR3 is TGCAGTGCTAGAGCCCCCAGCGGGAGGTCCTACAATGAGCAGTTCTTC. It translates to CSARAPSGRSYNEQFF.